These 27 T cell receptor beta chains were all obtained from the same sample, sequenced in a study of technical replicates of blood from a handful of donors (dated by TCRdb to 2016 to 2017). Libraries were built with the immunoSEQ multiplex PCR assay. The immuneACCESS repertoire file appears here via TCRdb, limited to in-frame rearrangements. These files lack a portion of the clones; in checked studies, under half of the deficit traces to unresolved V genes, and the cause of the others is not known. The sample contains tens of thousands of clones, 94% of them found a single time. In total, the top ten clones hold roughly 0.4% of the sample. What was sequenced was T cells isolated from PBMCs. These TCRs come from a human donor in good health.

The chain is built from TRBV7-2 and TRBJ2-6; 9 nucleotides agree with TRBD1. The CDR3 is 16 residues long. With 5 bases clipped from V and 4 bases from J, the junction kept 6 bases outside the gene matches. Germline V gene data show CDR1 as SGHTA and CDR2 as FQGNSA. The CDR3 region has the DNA TGTGCCAGCAGCACGGACAGGGGATCCGGGGCCAACGTCCTGACTTTC. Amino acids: CASSTDRGSGANVLTF.

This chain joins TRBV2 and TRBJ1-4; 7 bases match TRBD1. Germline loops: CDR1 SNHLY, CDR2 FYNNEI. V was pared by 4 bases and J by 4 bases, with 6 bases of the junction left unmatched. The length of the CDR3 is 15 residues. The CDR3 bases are TGTGCCAGCAGTGCCTTAACAGGGGTTAATGAAAAACTGTTTTTT. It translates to CASSALTGVNEKLFF.

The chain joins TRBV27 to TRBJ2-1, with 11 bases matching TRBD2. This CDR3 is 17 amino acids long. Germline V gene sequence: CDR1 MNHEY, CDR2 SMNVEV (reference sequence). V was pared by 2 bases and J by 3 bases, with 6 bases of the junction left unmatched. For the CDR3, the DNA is TGTGCCAGCAGTTTAAAATGGACTAGCGGGCACTACAATGAGCAGTTCTTC. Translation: CASSLKWTSGHYNEQFF.

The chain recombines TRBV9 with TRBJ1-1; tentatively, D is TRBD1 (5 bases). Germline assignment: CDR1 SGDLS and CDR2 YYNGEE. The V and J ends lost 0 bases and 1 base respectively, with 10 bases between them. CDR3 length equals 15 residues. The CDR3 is CASSVEARANTEAFF. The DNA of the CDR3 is TGTGCCAGCAGCGTAGAGGCCAGGGCGAACACTGAAGCTTTCTTT.

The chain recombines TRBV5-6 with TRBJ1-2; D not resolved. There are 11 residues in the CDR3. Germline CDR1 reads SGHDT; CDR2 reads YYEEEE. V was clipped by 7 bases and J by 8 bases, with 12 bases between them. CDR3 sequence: CASALSGGYTF. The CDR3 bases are TGTGCCAGCGCACTCTCCGGGGGCTACACCTTC.

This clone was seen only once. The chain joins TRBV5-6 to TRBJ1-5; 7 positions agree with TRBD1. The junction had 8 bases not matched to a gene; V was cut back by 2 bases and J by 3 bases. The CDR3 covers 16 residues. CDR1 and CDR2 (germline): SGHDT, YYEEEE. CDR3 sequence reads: CASSFSGTALNQPQHF. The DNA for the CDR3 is TGTGCCAGCAGCTTTTCCGGGACAGCGCTCAATCAGCCCCAGCATTTT.

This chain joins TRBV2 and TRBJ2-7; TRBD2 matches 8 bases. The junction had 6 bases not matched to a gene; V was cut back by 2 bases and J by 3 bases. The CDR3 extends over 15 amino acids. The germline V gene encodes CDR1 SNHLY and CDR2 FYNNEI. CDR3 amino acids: CASSETGLGNYEQYF. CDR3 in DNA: TGTGCCAGCAGTGAAACGGGACTAGGCAACTACGAGCAGTACTTC.

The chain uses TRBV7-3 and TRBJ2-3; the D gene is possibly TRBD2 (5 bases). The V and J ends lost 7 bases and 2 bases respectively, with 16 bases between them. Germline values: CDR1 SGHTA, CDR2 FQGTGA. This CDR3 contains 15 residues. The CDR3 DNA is TGTGCCAGCACCAAACGGGATTCCTACACAGATACGCAGTATTTT. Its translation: CASTKRDSYTDTQYF.

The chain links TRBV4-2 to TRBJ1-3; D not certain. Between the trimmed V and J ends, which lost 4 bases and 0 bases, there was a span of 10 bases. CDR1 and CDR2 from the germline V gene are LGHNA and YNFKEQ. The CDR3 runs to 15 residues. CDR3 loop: CASSPLGDSGNTIYF. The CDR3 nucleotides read TGTGCCAGCAGCCCCCTCGGAGACTCTGGAAACACCATATATTTT.

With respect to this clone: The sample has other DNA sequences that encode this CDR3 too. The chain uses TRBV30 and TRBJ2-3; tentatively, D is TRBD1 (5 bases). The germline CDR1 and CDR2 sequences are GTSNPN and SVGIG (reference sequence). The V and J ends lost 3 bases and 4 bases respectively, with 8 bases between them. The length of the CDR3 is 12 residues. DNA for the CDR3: TGTGCCTGGAGCATCAGGGCAGATACGCAGTATTTT. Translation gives CAWSIRADTQYF.

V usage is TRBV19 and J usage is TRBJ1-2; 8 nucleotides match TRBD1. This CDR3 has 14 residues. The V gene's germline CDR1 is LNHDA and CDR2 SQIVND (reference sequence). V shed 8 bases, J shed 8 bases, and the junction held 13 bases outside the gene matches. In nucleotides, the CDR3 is TGTGCCAGTCAATTGCCAGGGGGCTCGTTGGGCTACACCTTC. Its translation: CASQLPGGSLGYTF. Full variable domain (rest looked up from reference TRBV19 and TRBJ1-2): DGGITQSPKYLFRKEGQNVTLSCEQNLNHDAMYWYRQDPGQGLRLIYYSQIVNDFQKGDIAEGYSVSREKKESFPLTVTSAQKNPTAFYLCASQLPGGSLGYTFGSGTRLTVV.

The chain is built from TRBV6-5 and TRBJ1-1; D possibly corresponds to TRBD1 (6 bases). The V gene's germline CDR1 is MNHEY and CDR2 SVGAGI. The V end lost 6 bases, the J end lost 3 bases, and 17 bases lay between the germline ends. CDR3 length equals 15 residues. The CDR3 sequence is CASRQQGNVHTEAFF. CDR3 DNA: TGTGCCAGCAGGCAACAGGGAAATGTACACACTGAAGCTTTCTTT.

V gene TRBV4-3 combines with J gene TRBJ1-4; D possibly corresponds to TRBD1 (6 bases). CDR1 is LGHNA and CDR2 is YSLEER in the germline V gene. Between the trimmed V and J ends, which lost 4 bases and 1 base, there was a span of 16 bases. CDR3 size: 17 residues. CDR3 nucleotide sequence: TGCGCCAGCAGCCGCCGGCAGGGGCTGGGAACTAATGAAAAACTGTTTTTT. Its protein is CASSRRQGLGTNEKLFF.

This CDR3 is CASSVEQGANTGELFF. DNA for the CDR3: TGTGCCAGCAGCGTTGAACAGGGGGCGAACACCGGGGAGCTGTTTTTT. This sequence joins TRBV9 and TRBJ2-2, with 8 positions matching TRBD1. Germline V CDR1 and CDR2: SGDLS, YYNGEE. With 2 bases clipped from V and 0 bases from J, the junction kept 3 bases outside the gene matches. The length of the CDR3 is 16 residues.

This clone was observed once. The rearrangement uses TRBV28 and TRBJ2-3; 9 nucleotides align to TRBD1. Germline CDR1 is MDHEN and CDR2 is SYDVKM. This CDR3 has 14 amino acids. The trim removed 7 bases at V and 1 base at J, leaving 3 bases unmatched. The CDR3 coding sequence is TGTGCCAGCACTCGGACAGGGGGCACAGATACGCAGTATTTT. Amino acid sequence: CASTRTGGTDTQYF.

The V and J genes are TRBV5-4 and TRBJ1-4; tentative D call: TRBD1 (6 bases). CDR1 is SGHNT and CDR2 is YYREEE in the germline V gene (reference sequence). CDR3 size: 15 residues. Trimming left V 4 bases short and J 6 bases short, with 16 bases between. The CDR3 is CASSGPDRSHEKLFF. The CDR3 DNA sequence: TGTGCCAGCAGCGGCCCCGACAGGTCCCATGAAAAACTGTTTTTT.

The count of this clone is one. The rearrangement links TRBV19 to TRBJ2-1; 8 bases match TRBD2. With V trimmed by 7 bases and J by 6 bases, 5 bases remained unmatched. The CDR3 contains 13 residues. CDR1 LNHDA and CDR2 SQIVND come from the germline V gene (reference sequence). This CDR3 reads CASKGAGANEQFF. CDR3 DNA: TGTGCCAGTAAGGGAGCGGGAGCCAATGAGCAGTTCTTC.

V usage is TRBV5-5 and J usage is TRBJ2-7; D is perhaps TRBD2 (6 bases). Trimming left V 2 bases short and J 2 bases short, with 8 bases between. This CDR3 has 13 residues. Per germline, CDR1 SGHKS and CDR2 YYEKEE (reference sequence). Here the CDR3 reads CASSFGGTYEQYF. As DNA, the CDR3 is TGTGCCAGCAGCTTTGGAGGGACCTACGAGCAGTACTTC.

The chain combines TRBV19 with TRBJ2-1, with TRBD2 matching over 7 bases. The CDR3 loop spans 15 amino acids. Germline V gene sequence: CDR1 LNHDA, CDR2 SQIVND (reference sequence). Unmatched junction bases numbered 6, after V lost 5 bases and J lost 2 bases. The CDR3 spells CASSVRDYPYNEQFF. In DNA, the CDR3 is TGTGCCAGTAGTGTCCGGGACTACCCCTACAATGAGCAGTTCTTC.

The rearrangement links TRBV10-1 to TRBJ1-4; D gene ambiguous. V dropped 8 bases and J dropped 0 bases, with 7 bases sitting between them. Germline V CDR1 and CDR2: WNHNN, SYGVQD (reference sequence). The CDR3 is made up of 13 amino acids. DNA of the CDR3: TGCGCCAGCTCCGAGTCAACTAATGAAAAACTGTTTTTT. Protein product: CASSESTNEKLFF.

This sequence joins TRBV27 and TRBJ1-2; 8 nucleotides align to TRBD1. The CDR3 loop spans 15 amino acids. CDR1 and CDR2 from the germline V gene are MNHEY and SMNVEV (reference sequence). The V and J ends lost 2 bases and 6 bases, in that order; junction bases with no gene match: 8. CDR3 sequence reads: CASSLRQGIQHGYTF. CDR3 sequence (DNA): TGTGCCAGCAGTTTAAGACAGGGGATACAACATGGCTACACCTTC.

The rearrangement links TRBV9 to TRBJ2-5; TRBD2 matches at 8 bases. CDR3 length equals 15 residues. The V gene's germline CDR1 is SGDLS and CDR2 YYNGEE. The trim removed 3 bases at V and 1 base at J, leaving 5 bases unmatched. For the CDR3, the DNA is TGTGCCAGCAGCGCAAGCGGGAGCCTCCAAGAGACCCAGTACTTC. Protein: CASSASGSLQETQYF.

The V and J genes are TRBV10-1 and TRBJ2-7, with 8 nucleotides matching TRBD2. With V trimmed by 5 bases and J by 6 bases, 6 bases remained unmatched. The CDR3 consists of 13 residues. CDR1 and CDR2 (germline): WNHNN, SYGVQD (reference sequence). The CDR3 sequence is CASSLSGIGEQYF. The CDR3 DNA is TGCGCCAGCAGTCTTAGCGGGATCGGCGAGCAGTACTTC.

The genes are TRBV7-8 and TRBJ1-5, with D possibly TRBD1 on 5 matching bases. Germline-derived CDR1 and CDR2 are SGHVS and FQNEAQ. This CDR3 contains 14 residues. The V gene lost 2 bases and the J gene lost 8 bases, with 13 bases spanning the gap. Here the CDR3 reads CASSLNAGNKPQHF. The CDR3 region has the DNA TGTGCCAGCAGCTTAAATGCAGGGAATAAGCCCCAGCATTTT.

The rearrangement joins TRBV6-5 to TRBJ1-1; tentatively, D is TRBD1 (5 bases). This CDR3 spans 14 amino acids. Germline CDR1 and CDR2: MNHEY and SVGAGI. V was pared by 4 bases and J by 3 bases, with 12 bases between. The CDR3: CASSFRDWYTEAFF. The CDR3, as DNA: TGTGCCAGCAGTTTCCGGGACTGGTACACTGAAGCTTTCTTT.

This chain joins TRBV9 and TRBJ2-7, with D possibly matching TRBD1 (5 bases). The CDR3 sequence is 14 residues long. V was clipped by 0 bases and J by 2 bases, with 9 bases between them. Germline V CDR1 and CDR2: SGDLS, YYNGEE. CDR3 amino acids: CASSVGRVAYEQYF. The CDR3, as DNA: TGTGCCAGCAGCGTAGGCAGGGTCGCCTACGAGCAGTACTTC.

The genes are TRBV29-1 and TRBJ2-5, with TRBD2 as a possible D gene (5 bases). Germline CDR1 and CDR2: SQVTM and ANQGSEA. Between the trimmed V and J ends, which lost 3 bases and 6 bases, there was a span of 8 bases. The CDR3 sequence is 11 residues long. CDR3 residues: CSVDTGKTQYF. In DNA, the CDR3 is TGCAGCGTTGATACGGGGAAGACCCAGTACTTC.